This TCR beta chain was recovered during a study of monozygotic twins with inflammatory bowel disease (dated by TCRdb to about 2019). Background on the whole study: A total of roughly 28 monozygotic twin pairs were included in the full study, comprising nine German pairs (four IBD-concordant, five IBD-discordant) and 19 IBD-discordant Danish pairs. The search for disease-associated traits relied mainly on comparing, within discordant pairs, IBD patients with their genetically identical healthy co-twins. Each individual had, on average, about 151 000 unique TCRalpha sequences and 181 000 unique TCRbeta sequences available for analysis. What the research found in general, with its limitations: The analysis was unable to tell different T cell subtypes apart. IBD patients had lower TCRbeta repertoire diversity, measured by the inverse Simpson index, than their healthy co-twins. Compared with healthy twins, IBD patients had fewer clonotypes in common with other individuals, a difference most pronounced in patients showing signs of disease activity. No single strong signal or clonotype linked to IBD turned up in the results, so the idea that one exists was not supported. Repertoire similarity did not differ between concordant and discordant twins, possibly due to limited statistical power. Differing immunosuppressive treatments among patients may have added background noise and inter-individual variability to the repertoires.

A word on this clonotype: The antigen it binds to is not known.

From each donor, an approximately 2.5 ml peripheral blood sample was collected into PAXgene tubes and kept at -80 degrees C. Without any T cell sorting, total RNA was extracted from whole blood using the PAXgene blood miRNA kit on an automated QIAcube. Peripheral blood from monozygotic twin pairs concordant or discordant for inflammatory bowel disease was subjected to deep TCRalpha and TCRbeta repertoire profiling with unique molecular barcoding. Smoking habits were recorded for all twin pairs, with individuals classified as current, former or never smokers. The method behind the library was 5' RACE. The input for every TCR library was around 4,000 ng of total RNA. For each sample, cDNA synthesis with SMARTScribe reverse transcriptase was split into eight separate reactions. During cDNA synthesis, unique molecular identifiers containing a 6-nucleotide sample barcode were introduced by template switching. TCRalpha and TCRbeta cDNA was amplified in two nested PCRs of roughly 16 and 10 cycles, and bead purification was carried out after each PCR. Before amplification, the cDNA was treated with uracil DNA-glycosylase and purified using the QIAquick PCR purification kit. In the second PCR, Illumina TruSeq-compatible adapters and sample-specific barcodes were added. TapeStation and Qubit were used to check library quality and concentration, and 5 ng of each library was pooled. Sequencing of the pooled libraries was done on an Illumina HiSeq2500 single-index Rapid Run using custom sequencing primers and 2 x 100 bp reads. The study's own analysis went as follows. MiGEC version 1.2.6 was used for UMI-based consensus assembly to correct PCR and sequencing errors. MiXCR version 2.1.1 was used for V(D)J alignment, clonotype assembly and CDR3 extraction. To normalise gene usage, clonotype sharing and MAIT/NKT TCR abundance, the top 1000, 10 000 and 20 000 clonotypes in each sample were analysed. After downsampling to 27 000 UMIs, diversity was calculated as the inverse Simpson index using the vegan R package. Paired Mann-Whitney U tests were applied to discordant twin pairs, and Benjamini-Hochberg correction was used for multiple testing. The reads were reprocessed in TCRdb, with one entry per CDR3 protein sequence and no accompanying DNA. Here the V and J calls rest on TCRdb's processing, not on the authors' analysis. The sample has approximately 330,000 distinct CDR3 sequences on record. The ten largest account for approximately 2% of the sample.

The CDR3 starts with the cysteine, ends with the phenylalanine, and has 13 residues. No DNA is listed. The germline V gene (reference sequence) provides CDR1 SEHNR and CDR2 FQNEAQ. The receptor chain draws on TRBV7-9 and TRBJ1-1; TCRdb selects TRBD1, and the lack of DNA leaves this call unchecked. Sequenced material: blood. The sequence came from a human donor with ulcerative colitis or Crohn's disease, or a healthy co-twin of an affected twin (not recorded which). The CDR3 reads as follows: CASSTPGSTEAFF. The CDR3 plus the reference TRBV7-9 and TRBJ1-1 genes for the other parts give the full variable domain: DTGVSQNPRHKITKRGQNVTFRCDPISEHNRLYWYRQTLGQGPEFLTYFQNEAQLEKSRLLSDRFSAERPKGSFSTLEIQRTEQGDSAMYLCASSTPGSTEAFFGQGTRLTVV.